Sequencing of this TCR beta chain was carried out in a study of shared clonotypes between healthy human individuals. Study background: Donor composition was a couple of women and three men, aged 18 to 49.

Comments on this clone: The target antigen is unknown.

Per the original methods: ImmunoSEQ supplied junction-only sequences lacking quality scores, so filtering was different. The method was immunoSEQ multiplex PCR; TCRdb's version includes in-frame clones alone and lacks a portion of them. V and J calls and clone size are as listed in that table; D and trimming were resolved from the DNA. The repertoire holds fewer than 100,000 clones, with about 68% as singletons. Whole-study results and caveats: In contrast to clonotypes shared by all four donors, non-shared clonotypes had lower generation probabilities.

This CDR3 is built from 17 residues. Trimming took 2 bases from V and 1 from J; bases not matched to a gene: 8. Per the germline V gene, CDR1 is SGHVS and CDR2 is FNYEAQ. The genes are TRBV7-6 and TRBJ2-1; the match to TRBD2 covers 7 bases. Sample: memory CD8+ T cells sorted from blood. Subset specified: CD45RO+ cells pooled with CCR7-negative TemRA cells. This receptor was obtained from a man younger than 45 in good health. CDR3: CASSLRSGLGSYNEQFF. The CDR3 DNA sequence: TGTGCCAGCAGCTTACGTAGCGGGCTAGGATCCTACAATGAGCAGTTCTTC.